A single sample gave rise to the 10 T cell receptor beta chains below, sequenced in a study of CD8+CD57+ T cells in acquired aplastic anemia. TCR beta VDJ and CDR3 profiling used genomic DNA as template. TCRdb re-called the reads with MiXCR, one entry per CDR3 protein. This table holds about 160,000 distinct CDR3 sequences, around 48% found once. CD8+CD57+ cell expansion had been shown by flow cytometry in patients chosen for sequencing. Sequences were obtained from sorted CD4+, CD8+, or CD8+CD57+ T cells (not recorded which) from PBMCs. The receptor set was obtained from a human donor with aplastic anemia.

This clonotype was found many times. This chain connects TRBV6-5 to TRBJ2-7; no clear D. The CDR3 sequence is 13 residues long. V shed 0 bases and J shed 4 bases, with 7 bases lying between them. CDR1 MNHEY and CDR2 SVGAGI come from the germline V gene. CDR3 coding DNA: TGTGCCAGCAGTTACTCGTTGGGATACGAGCAGTACTTC. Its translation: CASSYSLGYEQYF.

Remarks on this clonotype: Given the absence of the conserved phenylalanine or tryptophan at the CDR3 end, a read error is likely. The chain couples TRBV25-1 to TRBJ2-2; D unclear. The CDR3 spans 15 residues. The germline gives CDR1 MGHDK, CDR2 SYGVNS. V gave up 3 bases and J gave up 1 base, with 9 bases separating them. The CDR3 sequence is CASSDRAGNTGELFS. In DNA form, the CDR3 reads TGTGCCAGCAGTGATAGGGCAGGGAACACCGGGGAGCTGTTTTCC.

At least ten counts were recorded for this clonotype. Written as DNA, the CDR3 is TGTGCCAGTACCGATGAGCCGGGTCCCGGGGCTTTCTTT. Amino acids: CASTDEPGPGAFF. This chain uses TRBV19 with TRBJ1-1; D is uncertain. Trimming took 7 bases from V and 11 from J, leaving 20 bases between them. This CDR3 spans 13 amino acids. Germline CDR1 reads LNHDA; CDR2 reads SQIVND (reference sequence).

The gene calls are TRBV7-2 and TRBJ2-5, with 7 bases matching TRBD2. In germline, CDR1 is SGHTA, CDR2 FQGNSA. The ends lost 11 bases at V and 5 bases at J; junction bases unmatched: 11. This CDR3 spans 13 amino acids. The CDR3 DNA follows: TGTGCCTGCAAGCGCGGGAGCTTGGAGACCCAGTACTTC. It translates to CACKRGSLETQYF. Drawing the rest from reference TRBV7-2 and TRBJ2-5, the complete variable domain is GAGVSQSPSNKVTEKGKDVELRCDPISGHTALYWYRQSLGQGLEFLIYFQGNSAPDKSGLPSDRFSAERTGGSVSTLTIQRTQQEDSAVYLCACKRGSLETQYFGPGTRLLVL.

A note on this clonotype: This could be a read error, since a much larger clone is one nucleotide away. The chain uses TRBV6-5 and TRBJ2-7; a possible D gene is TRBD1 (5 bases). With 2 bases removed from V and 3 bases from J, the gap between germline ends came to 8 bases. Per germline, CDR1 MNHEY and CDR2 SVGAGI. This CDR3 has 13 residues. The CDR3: CASSYRGFYEQYF. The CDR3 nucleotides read TGTGCCAGCAGTTACAGGGGTTTCTACGAGCAGTACTTC.

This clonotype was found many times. The CDR3 here is CSAAGGEEETQYF. The DNA for the CDR3 is TGCAGTGCGGCAGGGGGCGAGGAAGAGACCCAGTACTTC. J is TRBJ2-5 and V is TRBV20-1; 8 bases line up with TRBD1. V dropped 6 bases and J dropped 3; count of bases not matched to a gene: 6. Germline lookup yields CDR1 DFQATT and CDR2 SNEGSKA (reference sequence). CDR3 size: 13 residues.

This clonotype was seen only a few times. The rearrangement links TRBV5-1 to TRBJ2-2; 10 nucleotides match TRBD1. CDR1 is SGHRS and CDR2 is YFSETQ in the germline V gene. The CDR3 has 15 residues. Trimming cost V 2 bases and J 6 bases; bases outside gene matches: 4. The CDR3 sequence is CASSFGTGAAGELFF. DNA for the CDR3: TGCGCCAGCAGCTTCGGGACAGGGGCGGCCGGGGAGCTGTTTTTT.

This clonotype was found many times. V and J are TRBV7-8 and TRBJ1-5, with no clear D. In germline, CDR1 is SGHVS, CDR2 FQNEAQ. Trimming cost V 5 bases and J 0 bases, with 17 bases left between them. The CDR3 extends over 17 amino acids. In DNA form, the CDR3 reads TGTGCCAGCAGCCTCCGACAAGACATAAATAGCAATCAGCCCCAGCATTTT. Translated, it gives CASSLRQDINSNQPQHF.

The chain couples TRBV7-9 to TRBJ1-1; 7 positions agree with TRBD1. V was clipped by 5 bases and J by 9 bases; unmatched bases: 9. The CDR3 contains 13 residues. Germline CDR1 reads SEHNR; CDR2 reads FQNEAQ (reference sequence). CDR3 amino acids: CASSATGTVKAFF. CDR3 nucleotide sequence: TGTGCCAGCAGCGCAACCGGGACAGTGAAAGCTTTCTTT.

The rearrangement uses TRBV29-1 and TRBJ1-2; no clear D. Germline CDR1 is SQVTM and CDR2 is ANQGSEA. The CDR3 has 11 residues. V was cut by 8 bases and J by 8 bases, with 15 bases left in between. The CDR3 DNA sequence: TGCAGCTTTACCGGGGATTTAGGCTACACCTTC. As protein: CSFTGDLGYTF. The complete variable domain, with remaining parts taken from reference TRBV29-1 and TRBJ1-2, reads SAVISQKPSRDICQRGTSLTIQCQVDSQVTMMFWYRQQPGQSLTLIATANQGSEATYESGFVIDKFPISRPNLTFSTLTVSNMSPEDSSIYLCSFTGDLGYTFGSGTRLTVV.